The source of this T cell receptor beta chain is a study of blood T cell repertoires in COVID-19. The CDR3 length is 19 residues. V lost 1 base and J lost 5; bases outside the gene matches: 16. Per the germline V gene, CDR1 is KGHDR and CDR2 is SFDVKD. TCRdb's copy holds only in-frame clones and misses some; the assay was immunoSEQ multiplex PCR. This table holds hundreds of thousands of clones, approximately 86% found once. The chain uses TRBV24-1 and TRBJ2-1; 7 bases are shared with TRBD2. The receptor's source is a woman between 50 and 59 years old who had recovered from COVID-19. The sequenced sample was peripheral blood. CDR3 in amino acids: CATSDLGRGEGRGHNEQFF. CDR3 DNA sequence: TGTGCCACCAGTGATTTAGGTCGAGGGGAGGGGAGGGGCCACAATGAGCAGTTCTTC.